This is a list of T cell receptor beta chains from one sample in a study of cytotoxic CD8 clonotypes in ibrutinib-treated CLL. TCRdb's table, derived via immunoSEQ multiplex PCR, lists solely in-frame clones and lacks some. In the table there are about 130,000 clones, 70% to 80% of which are singletons. Sequencing used PBMCs, obtained after 12 months of ibrutinib treatment. All receptors come from a human donor with chronic lymphocytic leukemia. Both conserved end residues are part of each CDR3. D genes are given only for firm matches. Where a row states a size, it is once, few, many or the class of an expanded clone; other rows omit it.

clone_size: .
d_call: .
v_call: TRBV18
j_call: TRBJ1-5
cdr3_aa: CASSPSLWNQPQHF
cdr3_nt: TGTGCCAGCTCACCAAGTTTGTGGAATCAGCCCCAGCATTTT

clone_size: .
d_call: TRBD1
v_call: TRBV6-1
j_call: TRBJ1-5
cdr3_aa: CASINGQGAYQPQHF
cdr3_nt: TGTGCCAGCATCAACGGACAGGGGGCTTATCAGCCCCAGCATTTT

clone_size: .
d_call: .
v_call: TRBV25-1
j_call: TRBJ2-5
cdr3_aa: CASSEFRSSPETQYF
cdr3_nt: TGTGCCAGCAGTGAATTCAGGTCATCGCCAGAGACCCAGTACTTC

clone_size: .
d_call: TRBD1
v_call: TRBV5-1
j_call: TRBJ2-5
cdr3_aa: CASSSNRGAQETQYF
cdr3_nt: TGCGCCAGCAGCTCAAACAGGGGAGCCCAAGAGACCCAGTACTTC

clone_size: .
d_call: TRBD2
v_call: TRBV9
j_call: TRBJ2-3
cdr3_aa: CASSAPTSGITDTQYF
cdr3_nt: TGTGCCAGCAGCGCACCTACTAGCGGGATAACAGATACGCAGTATTTT

clone_size: .
d_call: .
v_call: TRBV7-2
j_call: TRBJ2-7
cdr3_aa: CASSLVAGGSYEQYF
cdr3_nt: TGTGCCAGCAGCTTAGTAGCCGGGGGATCCTACGAGCAGTACTTC

clone_size: .
d_call: .
v_call: TRBV21-1
j_call: TRBJ2-2
cdr3_aa: CASSKGTGANTGELFF
cdr3_nt: TGTGCCAGCAGCAAGGGGACAGGGGCCAACACCGGGGAGCTGTTTTTT

clone_size: .
d_call: TRBD2
v_call: TRBV5-1
j_call: TRBJ2-7
cdr3_aa: CASSLVNPGGYEQYF
cdr3_nt: TGCGCCAGCAGCTTGGTGAACCCGGGAGGGTACGAGCAGTACTTC

clone_size: .
d_call: TRBD1
v_call: TRBV19
j_call: TRBJ1-1
cdr3_aa: CASSIDGTGGRSTEAFF
cdr3_nt: TGTGCCAGTAGTATAGATGGGACAGGGGGACGGAGCACTGAAGCTTTCTTT

clone_size: .
d_call: .
v_call: TRBV6-5
j_call: TRBJ2-7
cdr3_aa: CASSYSAAYTYEQYF
cdr3_nt: TGTGCCAGCAGTTACTCGGCAGCCTACACCTACGAGCAGTACTTC

clone_size: .
d_call: .
v_call: TRBV27
j_call: TRBJ1-1
cdr3_aa: CASSFGQTNTEAFF
cdr3_nt: TGTGCCAGCAGTTTCGGACAGACGAACACTGAAGCTTTCTTT

clone_size: .
d_call: TRBD2
v_call: TRBV5-1
j_call: TRBJ2-1
cdr3_aa: CASSRVAGELHNEQFF
cdr3_nt: TGCGCCAGCAGCAGGGTAGCGGGAGAGTTACACAATGAGCAGTTCTTC

clone_size: .
d_call: .
v_call: TRBV30
j_call: TRBJ2-5
cdr3_aa: CAWSAALGVVGQETQYF
cdr3_nt: TGTGCCTGGAGCGCGGCCTTGGGGGTAGTAGGGCAAGAGACCCAGTACTTC

clone_size: once
d_call: TRBD2
v_call: TRBV11-3
j_call: TRBJ2-1
cdr3_aa: CASSSTSGYLNEQFF
cdr3_nt: TGTGCCAGCAGCTCGACTAGCGGCTACCTCAATGAGCAGTTCTTC

clone_size: once
d_call: .
v_call: TRBV9
j_call: TRBJ1-2
cdr3_aa: CASSVAPAGNYGYTF
cdr3_nt: TGTGCCAGCAGCGTAGCCCCCGCGGGAAACTATGGCTACACCTTC

clone_size: .
d_call: TRBD1
v_call: TRBV9
j_call: TRBJ2-5
cdr3_aa: CASSGQGLETQYF
cdr3_nt: TGTGCCAGCAGCGGACAGGGCCTGGAGACCCAGTACTTC

clone_size: .
d_call: .
v_call: TRBV27
j_call: TRBJ1-4
cdr3_aa: CASSLWAGSQKLFF
cdr3_nt: TGTGCCAGCAGTTTATGGGCAGGGAGCCAAAAACTGTTTTTT

clone_size: once
d_call: .
v_call: TRBV9
j_call: TRBJ2-5
cdr3_aa: CASSVGLARLETQYF
cdr3_nt: TGTGCCAGCAGCGTAGGTCTAGCACGCCTGGAGACCCAGTACTTC

clone_size: .
d_call: TRBD2
v_call: TRBV9
j_call: TRBJ2-1
cdr3_aa: CASTFGLAGGNEQFF
cdr3_nt: TGTGCCAGCACCTTTGGGCTAGCGGGAGGTAATGAGCAGTTCTTC

clone_size: .
d_call: TRBD1
v_call: TRBV19
j_call: TRBJ2-5
cdr3_aa: CASRDRVETQYF
cdr3_nt: TGTGCCAGTAGAGACAGGGTGGAGACCCAGTACTTC

clone_size: .
d_call: TRBD2
v_call: TRBV7-2
j_call: TRBJ2-1
cdr3_aa: CASSFSGGLYNEQFF
cdr3_nt: TGTGCCAGCAGCTTTTCGGGAGGCCTCTACAATGAGCAGTTCTTC

clone_size: .
d_call: .
v_call: TRBV6-1
j_call: TRBJ1-2
cdr3_aa: CASSTGDYGYTF
cdr3_nt: TGTGCCAGCAGTACAGGCGACTATGGCTACACCTTC

clone_size: .
d_call: .
v_call: TRBV7-3
j_call: TRBJ2-2
cdr3_aa: CASSLVQVGGSGELFF
cdr3_nt: TGTGCCAGCAGCTTAGTTCAAGTTGGGGGTTCCGGGGAGCTGTTTTTT

clone_size: .
d_call: .
v_call: TRBV10-3
j_call: TRBJ2-7
cdr3_aa: CAIRDVRVSYEQYF
cdr3_nt: TGTGCCATCAGAGACGTCCGGGTTTCCTACGAGCAGTACTTC

clone_size: .
d_call: .
v_call: TRBV9
j_call: TRBJ2-3
cdr3_aa: CASSVQVFSTDTQYF
cdr3_nt: TGTGCCAGCAGCGTACAGGTATTCAGCACAGATACGCAGTATTTT

clone_size: .
d_call: .
v_call: TRBV29-1
j_call: TRBJ1-1
cdr3_aa: CSVEEPLSWNTEAFF
cdr3_nt: TGCAGCGTTGAAGAACCGCTTTCGTGGAACACTGAAGCTTTCTTT

clone_size: .
d_call: TRBD2
v_call: TRBV28
j_call: TRBJ2-1
cdr3_aa: CASSLGSGRGRFF
cdr3_nt: TGTGCCAGCAGTTTAGGATCCGGGAGGGGTCGGTTCTTC

clone_size: .
d_call: .
v_call: TRBV6-6
j_call: TRBJ2-5
cdr3_aa: CASSYSGGGETQYF
cdr3_nt: TGTGCCAGCAGTTACTCAGGGGGAGGGGAGACCCAGTACTTC

clone_size: .
d_call: .
v_call: TRBV4-3
j_call: TRBJ2-5
cdr3_aa: CASSQDRVLETQYF
cdr3_nt: TGCGCCAGCAGCCAAGACAGGGTTCTAGAGACCCAGTACTTC

clone_size: .
d_call: TRBD1
v_call: TRBV4-2
j_call: TRBJ2-7
cdr3_aa: CASSQVPGQEIHEQYF
cdr3_nt: TGTGCCAGCAGCCAAGTTCCGGGACAGGAGATCCACGAGCAGTACTTC

clone_size: .
d_call: TRBD1
v_call: TRBV4-1
j_call: TRBJ1-2
cdr3_aa: CASSQAGTGVWAYGYTF
cdr3_nt: TGCGCCAGCAGCCAGGCCGGGACAGGGGTTTGGGCCTATGGCTACACCTTC

clone_size: .
d_call: .
v_call: TRBV4-3
j_call: TRBJ1-4
cdr3_aa: CASSQDWGRGAPLVF
cdr3_nt: .

clone_size: few
d_call: .
v_call: TRBV19
j_call: TRBJ2-6
cdr3_aa: CASSMWSSGANVLTF
cdr3_nt: TGTGCCAGTAGTATGTGGAGCTCTGGGGCCAACGTCCTGACTTTC

clone_size: .
d_call: .
v_call: TRBV9
j_call: TRBJ1-1
cdr3_aa: CASSVEGANTEAFF
cdr3_nt: TGTGCCAGCAGCGTAGAAGGAGCGAACACTGAAGCTTTCTTT

clone_size: .
d_call: TRBD1
v_call: TRBV5-1
j_call: TRBJ1-2
cdr3_aa: CASSLAWVQGNDGYTF
cdr3_nt: TGCGCCAGCAGCTTGGCCTGGGTACAGGGGAATGATGGCTACACCTTC

clone_size: .
d_call: .
v_call: TRBV30
j_call: TRBJ2-6
cdr3_aa: CAWSVWTSSGANVLTF
cdr3_nt: TGTGCCTGGAGTGTATGGACCAGCTCTGGGGCCAACGTCCTGACTTTC

clone_size: .
d_call: .
v_call: TRBV29-1
j_call: TRBJ2-2
cdr3_aa: CSVRPTASTGELFF
cdr3_nt: TGCAGCGTTCGGCCTACGGCTTCCACCGGGGAGCTGTTTTTT

clone_size: .
d_call: .
v_call: TRBV27
j_call: TRBJ2-4
cdr3_aa: CASSFSADVAKNIQYF
cdr3_nt: TGTGCCAGCAGTTTTTCCGCAGATGTAGCCAAAAACATTCAGTACTTC

clone_size: .
d_call: TRBD1
v_call: TRBV14
j_call: TRBJ1-1
cdr3_aa: CASSQRRGLTEAFF
cdr3_nt: TGTGCCAGCAGCCAGAGAAGGGGGCTCACTGAAGCTTTCTTT

clone_size: .
d_call: TRBD2
v_call: TRBV11-2
j_call: TRBJ2-1
cdr3_aa: CASSPTSVEQFF
cdr3_nt: TGTGCCAGCAGCCCGACTAGCGTCGAGCAGTTCTTC

clone_size: .
d_call: .
v_call: TRBV7-9
j_call: TRBJ2-1
cdr3_aa: CASSLNHEQFF
cdr3_nt: TGTGCCAGCAGCTTAAATCATGAGCAGTTCTTC

clone_size: .
d_call: TRBD1
v_call: TRBV5-1
j_call: TRBJ2-1
cdr3_aa: CASSLFWGTGGNEQFF
cdr3_nt: TGCGCCAGCAGCTTGTTTTGGGGGACAGGGGGTAATGAGCAGTTCTTC

clone_size: .
d_call: .
v_call: TRBV9
j_call: TRBJ2-2
cdr3_aa: CASSIHSGGANTGELFF
cdr3_nt: TGTGCCAGCAGCATCCATAGTGGAGGGGCGAACACCGGGGAGCTGTTTTTT

clone_size: few
d_call: TRBD1
v_call: TRBV19
j_call: TRBJ1-5
cdr3_aa: CASSSRQGWSNQPQHF
cdr3_nt: TGTGCCAGTAGTTCGAGACAGGGTTGGAGCAATCAGCCCCAGCATTTT

clone_size: .
d_call: .
v_call: TRBV6-6
j_call: TRBJ2-5
cdr3_aa: CASILRGGFGETQYF
cdr3_nt: TGTGCCAGCATTCTCCGCGGAGGTTTCGGAGAGACCCAGTACTTC

clone_size: .
d_call: .
v_call: TRBV4-3
j_call: TRBJ1-5
cdr3_aa: CASSQAWGSNQPQHF
cdr3_nt: TGCGCCAGCAGCCAAGCGTGGGGGAGCAATCAGCCCCAGCATTTT

clone_size: .
d_call: TRBD1
v_call: TRBV5-1
j_call: TRBJ2-1
cdr3_aa: CASSLVGQAISGEQFF
cdr3_nt: TGCGCCAGCAGCCTTGTGGGACAGGCGATTTCGGGTGAGCAGTTCTTC